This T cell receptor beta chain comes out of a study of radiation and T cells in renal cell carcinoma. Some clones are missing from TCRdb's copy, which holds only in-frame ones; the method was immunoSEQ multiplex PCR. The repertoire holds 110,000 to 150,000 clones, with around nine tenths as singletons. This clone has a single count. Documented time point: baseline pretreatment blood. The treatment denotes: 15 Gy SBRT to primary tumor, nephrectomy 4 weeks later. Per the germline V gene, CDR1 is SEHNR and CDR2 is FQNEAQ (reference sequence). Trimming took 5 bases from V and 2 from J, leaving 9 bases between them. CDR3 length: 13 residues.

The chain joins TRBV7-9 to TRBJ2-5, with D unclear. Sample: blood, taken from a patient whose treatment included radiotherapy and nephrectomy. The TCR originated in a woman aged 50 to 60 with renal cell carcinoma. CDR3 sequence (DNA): TGTGCCAGCAGCGCATCCCCTCAAGAGACCCAGTACTTC. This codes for CASSASPQETQYF.